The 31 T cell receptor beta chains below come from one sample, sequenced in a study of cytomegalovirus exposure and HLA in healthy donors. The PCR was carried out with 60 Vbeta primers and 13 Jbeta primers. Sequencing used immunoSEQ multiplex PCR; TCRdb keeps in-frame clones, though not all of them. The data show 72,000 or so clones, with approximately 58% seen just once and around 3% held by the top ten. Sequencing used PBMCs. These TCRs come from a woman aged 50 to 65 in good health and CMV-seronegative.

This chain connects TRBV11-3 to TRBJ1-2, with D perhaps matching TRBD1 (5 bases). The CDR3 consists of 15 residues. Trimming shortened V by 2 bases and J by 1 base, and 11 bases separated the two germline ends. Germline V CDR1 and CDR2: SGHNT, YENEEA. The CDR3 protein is CASSLSGPLNYGYTF. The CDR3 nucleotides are TGTGCCAGCAGCTTATCAGGGCCCCTTAACTATGGCTACACCTTC.

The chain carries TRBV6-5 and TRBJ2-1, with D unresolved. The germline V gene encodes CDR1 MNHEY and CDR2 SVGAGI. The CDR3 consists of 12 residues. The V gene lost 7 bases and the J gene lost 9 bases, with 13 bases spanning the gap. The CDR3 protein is CASNPPNSEQFF. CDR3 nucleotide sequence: TGTGCCAGCAACCCCCCAAACAGTGAGCAGTTCTTC.

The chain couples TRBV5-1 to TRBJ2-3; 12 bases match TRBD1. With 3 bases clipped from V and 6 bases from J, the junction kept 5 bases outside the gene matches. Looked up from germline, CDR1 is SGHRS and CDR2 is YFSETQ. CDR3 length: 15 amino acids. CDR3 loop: CASSSTGTGGDTQYF. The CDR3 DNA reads TGCGCCAGCAGCTCCACCGGGACAGGGGGCGATACGCAGTATTTT.

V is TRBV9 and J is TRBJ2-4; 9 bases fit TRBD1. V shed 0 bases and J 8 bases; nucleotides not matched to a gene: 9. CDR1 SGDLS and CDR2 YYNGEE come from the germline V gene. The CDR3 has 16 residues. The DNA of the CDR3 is TGTGCCAGCAGCGTAGCGCGGGACAGGGAATTTGACATTCAGTACTTC. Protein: CASSVARDREFDIQYF. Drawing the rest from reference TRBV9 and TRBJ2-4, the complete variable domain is DSGVTQTPKHLITATGQRVTLRCSPRSGDLSVYWYQQSLDQGLQFLIQYYNGEERAKGNILERFSAQQFPDLHSELNLSSLELGDSALYFCASSVARDREFDIQYFGAGTRLSVL.

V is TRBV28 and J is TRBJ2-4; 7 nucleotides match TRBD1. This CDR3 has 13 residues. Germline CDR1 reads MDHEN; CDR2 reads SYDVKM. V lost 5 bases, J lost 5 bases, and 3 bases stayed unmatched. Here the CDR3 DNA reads TGTGCCAGCAGTAGAGGGACAGAAAACATTCAGTACTTC. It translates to CASSRGTENIQYF.

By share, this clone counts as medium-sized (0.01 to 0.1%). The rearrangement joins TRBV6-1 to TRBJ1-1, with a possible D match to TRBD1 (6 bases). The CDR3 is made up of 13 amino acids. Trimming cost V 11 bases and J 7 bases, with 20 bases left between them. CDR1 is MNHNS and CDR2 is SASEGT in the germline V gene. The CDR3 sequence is CASKEGVWGEAFF. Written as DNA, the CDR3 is TGTGCCTCAAAAGAGGGGGTGTGGGGTGAAGCTTTCTTT.

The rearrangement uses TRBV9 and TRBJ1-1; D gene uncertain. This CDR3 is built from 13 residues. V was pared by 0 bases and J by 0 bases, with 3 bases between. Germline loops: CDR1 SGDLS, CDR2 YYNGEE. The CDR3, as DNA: TGTGCCAGCAGCGTAGACTTGAACACTGAAGCTTTCTTT. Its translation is CASSVDLNTEAFF.

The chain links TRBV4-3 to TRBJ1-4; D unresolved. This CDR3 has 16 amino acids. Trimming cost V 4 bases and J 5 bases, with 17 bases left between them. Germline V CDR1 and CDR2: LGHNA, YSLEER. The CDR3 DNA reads TGCGCCAGCAGCCCTAGCGGCGGGAGGCAGAATGAAAAACTGTTTTTT. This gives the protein CASSPSGGRQNEKLFF.

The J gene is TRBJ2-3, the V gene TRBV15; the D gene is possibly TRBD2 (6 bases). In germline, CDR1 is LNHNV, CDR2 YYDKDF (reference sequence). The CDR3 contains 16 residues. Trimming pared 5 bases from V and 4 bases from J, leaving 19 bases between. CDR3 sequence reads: CATSGSAMRGADTQYF. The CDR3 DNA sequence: TGTGCCACCAGCGGGAGTGCAATGCGGGGCGCAGATACGCAGTATTTT.

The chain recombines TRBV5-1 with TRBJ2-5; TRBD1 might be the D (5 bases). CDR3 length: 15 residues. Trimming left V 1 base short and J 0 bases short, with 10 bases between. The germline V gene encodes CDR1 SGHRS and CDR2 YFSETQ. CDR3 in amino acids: CASSLMTAYQETQYF. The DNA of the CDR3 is TGCGCCAGCAGCTTGATGACAGCGTACCAAGAGACCCAGTACTTC.

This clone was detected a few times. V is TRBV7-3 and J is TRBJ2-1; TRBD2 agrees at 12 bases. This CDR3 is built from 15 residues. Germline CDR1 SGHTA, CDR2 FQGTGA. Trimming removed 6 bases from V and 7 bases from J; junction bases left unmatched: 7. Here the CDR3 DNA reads TGTGCCAGCAGATCCAGGCTAGCGGGAGGGAATGAGCAGTTCTTC. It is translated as CASRSRLAGGNEQFF.

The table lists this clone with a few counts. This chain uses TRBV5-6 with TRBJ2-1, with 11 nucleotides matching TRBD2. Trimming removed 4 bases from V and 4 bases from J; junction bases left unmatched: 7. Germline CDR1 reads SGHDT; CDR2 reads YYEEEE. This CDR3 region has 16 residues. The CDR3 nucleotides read TGTGCCAGCAGCCTCTCCGGGACTAGCGGTTACAATGAGCAGTTCTTC. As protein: CASSLSGTSGYNEQFF.

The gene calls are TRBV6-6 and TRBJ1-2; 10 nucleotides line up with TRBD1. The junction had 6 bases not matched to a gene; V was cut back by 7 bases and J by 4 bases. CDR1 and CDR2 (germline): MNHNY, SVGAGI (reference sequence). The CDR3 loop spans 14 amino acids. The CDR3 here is CASNMGQGIYGYTF. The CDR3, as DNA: TGTGCCAGCAACATGGGACAGGGGATCTATGGCTACACCTTC.

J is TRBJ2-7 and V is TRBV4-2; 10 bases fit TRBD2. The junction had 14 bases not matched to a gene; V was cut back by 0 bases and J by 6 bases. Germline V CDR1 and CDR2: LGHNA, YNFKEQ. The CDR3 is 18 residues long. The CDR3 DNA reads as TGTGCCAGCAGCCAAGATCCTAGCGGGAGAGCACGGTTGGGCGAGCAGTACTTC. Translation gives CASSQDPSGRARLGEQYF.

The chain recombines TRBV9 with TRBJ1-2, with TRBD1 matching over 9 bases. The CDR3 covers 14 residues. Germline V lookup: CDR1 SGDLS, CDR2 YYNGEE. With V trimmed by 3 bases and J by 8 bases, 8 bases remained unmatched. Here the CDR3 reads CASSASGTGTGYTF. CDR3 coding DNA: TGTGCCAGCAGCGCCTCCGGGACAGGGACCGGCTACACCTTC.

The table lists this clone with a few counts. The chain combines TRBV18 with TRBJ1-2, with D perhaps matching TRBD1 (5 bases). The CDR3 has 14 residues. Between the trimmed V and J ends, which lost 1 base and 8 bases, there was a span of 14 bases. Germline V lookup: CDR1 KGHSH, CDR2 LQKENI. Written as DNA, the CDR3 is TGTGCCAGCTCACCACGAACGGGGGAGCGGGGCTACACCTTC. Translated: CASSPRTGERGYTF.

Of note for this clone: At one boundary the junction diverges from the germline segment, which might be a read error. CDR3 in DNA: TGTGCCGTCAGGGGACAGGGGGACCTAGGTTCCTACGAGCAGTACTTC. It yields the protein CAVRGQGDLGSYEQYF. The chain carries TRBV10-3 and TRBJ2-7; 11 bases are shared with TRBD1. Germline V CDR1 and CDR2: ENHRY, SYGVKD. CDR3 length equals 16 residues.

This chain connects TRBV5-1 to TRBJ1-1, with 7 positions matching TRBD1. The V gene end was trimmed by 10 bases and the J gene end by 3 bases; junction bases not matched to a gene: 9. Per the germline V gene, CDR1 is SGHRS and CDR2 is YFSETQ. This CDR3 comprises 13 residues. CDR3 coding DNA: TGCGCCTCCGGAGGCCAGGGGGACACTGAAGCTTTCTTT. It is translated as CASGGQGDTEAFF.

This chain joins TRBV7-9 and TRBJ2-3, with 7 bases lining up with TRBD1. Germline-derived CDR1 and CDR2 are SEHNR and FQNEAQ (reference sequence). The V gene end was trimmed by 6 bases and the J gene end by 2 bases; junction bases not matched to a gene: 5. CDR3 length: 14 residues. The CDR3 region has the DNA TGTGCCAGCAGACCCGGGACAGTCACAGATACGCAGTATTTT. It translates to CASRPGTVTDTQYF.

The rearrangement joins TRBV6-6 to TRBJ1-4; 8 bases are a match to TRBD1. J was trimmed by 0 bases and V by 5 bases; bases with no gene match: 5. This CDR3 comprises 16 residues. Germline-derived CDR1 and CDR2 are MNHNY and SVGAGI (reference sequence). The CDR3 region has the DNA TGTGCCAGCAGTCGAGACAGGGGACCAACTAATGAAAAACTGTTTTTT. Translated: CASSRDRGPTNEKLFF.

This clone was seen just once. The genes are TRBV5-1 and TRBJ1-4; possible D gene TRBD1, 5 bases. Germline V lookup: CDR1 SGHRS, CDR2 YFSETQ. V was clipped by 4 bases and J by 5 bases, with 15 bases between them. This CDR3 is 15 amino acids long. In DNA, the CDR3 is TGCGCCAGCAGCAGGATTGGGGCTACAAATGAAAAACTGTTTTTT. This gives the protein CASSRIGATNEKLFF.

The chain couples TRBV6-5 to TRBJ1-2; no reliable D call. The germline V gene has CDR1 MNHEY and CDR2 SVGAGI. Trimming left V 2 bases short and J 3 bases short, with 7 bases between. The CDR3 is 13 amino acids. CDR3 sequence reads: CASSYAGHYGYTF. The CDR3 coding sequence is TGTGCCAGCAGTTACGCCGGTCACTATGGCTACACCTTC.

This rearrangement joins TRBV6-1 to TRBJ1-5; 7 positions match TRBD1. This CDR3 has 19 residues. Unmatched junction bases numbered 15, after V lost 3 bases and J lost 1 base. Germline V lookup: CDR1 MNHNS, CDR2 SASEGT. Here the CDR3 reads CASSDRRGRGLISNQPQHF. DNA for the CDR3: TGTGCCAGCAGTGACCGGAGGGGCAGGGGGTTGATAAGCAATCAGCCCCAGCATTTT.

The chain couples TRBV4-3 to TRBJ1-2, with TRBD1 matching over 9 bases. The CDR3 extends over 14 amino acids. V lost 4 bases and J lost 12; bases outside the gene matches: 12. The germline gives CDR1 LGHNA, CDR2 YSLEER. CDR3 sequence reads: CASSPQSGTGMDTF. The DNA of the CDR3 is TGCGCCAGCAGCCCGCAATCCGGGACAGGGATGGACACCTTC.

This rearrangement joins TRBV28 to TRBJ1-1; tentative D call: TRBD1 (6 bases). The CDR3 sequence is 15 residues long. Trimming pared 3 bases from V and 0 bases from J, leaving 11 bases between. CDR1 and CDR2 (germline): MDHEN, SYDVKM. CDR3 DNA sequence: TGTGCCAGCAGTTTCCTCAGGGGTATGAACACTGAAGCTTTCTTT. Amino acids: CASSFLRGMNTEAFF.

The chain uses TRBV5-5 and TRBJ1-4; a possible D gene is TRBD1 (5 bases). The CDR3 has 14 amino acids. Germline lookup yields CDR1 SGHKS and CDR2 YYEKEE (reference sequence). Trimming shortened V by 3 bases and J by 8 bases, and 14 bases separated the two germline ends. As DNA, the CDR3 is TGTGCCAGCAGCTCGGGGGACTCAAGGGAAAAACTGTTTTTT. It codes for CASSSGDSREKLFF. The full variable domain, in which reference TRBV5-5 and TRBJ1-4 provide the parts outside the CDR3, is DAGVTQSPTHLIKTRGQQVTLRCSPISGHKSVSWYQQVLGQGPQFIFQYYEKEERGRGNFPDRFSARQFPNYSSELNVNALLLGDSALYLCASSSGDSREKLFFGSGTQLSVL.

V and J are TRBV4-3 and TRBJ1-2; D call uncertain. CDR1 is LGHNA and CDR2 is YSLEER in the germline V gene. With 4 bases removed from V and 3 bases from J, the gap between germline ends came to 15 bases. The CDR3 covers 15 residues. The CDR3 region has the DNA TGCGCCAGCAGCCCAAGGTCAGGTGTTTACTATGGCTACACCTTC. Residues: CASSPRSGVYYGYTF.

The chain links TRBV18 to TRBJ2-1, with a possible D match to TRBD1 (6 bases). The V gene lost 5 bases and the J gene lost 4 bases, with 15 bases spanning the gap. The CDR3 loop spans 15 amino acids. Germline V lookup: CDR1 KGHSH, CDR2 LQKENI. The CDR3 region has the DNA TGTGCCAGCTCATCCCCGAGGGGGAGTTACAATGAGCAGTTCTTC. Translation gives CASSSPRGSYNEQFF.

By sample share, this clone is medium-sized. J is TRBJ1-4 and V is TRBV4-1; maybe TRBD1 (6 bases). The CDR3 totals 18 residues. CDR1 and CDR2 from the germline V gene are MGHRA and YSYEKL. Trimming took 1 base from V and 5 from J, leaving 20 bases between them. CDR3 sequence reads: CASSQAQRGGSGNEKLFF. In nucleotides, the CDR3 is TGCGCCAGCAGCCAAGCCCAGAGGGGGGGCAGCGGAAATGAAAAACTGTTTTTT.

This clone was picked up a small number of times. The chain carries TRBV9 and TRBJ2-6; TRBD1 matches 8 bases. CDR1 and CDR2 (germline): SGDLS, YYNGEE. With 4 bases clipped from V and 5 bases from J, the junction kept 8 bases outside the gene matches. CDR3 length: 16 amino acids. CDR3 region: CASSSQGAGWANVLTF. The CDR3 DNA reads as TGTGCCAGCAGCTCTCAGGGGGCTGGCTGGGCCAACGTCCTGACTTTC.

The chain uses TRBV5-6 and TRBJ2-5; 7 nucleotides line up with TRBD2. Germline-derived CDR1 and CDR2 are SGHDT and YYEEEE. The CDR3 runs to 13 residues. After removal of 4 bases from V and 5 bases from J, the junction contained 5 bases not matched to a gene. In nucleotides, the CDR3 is TGTGCCAGCAGCCAACTAGCGTCGGAGACCCAGTACTTC. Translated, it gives CASSQLASETQYF.